The clone carrying this T cell receptor (beta chain) was seen repeatedly, ten times or more. Its target is not known. The sample belongs to a study of T cells in Graves' hyperthyroidism and ophthalmopathy. Looking at the study overall: Before treatment of any kind, peripheral blood was taken at initial diagnosis.

Study-level points and caveats: Most thyroid-expanded clonotypes above 0.001 were also found in blood.

The diagnostic basis comprised clinical symptoms, serum thyroxine and TRAb, thyroid ultrasound and orbital computed tomography. Germline V gene data show CDR1 as KGHSH and CDR2 as LQKENI. The CDR3 is 15 residues long. V was trimmed by 3 bases and J by 0 bases, leaving 8 bases between them. RNA transcripts gave rise to amplified TCR beta CDR3 regions. TCR CDR3 underwent first-round RT-PCR with the HTBI primer set. TCRdb itself ran the multiplex PCR reads through MiXCR, one entry per CDR3 protein. The sample has fewer than 650,000 distinct CDR3 sequences, 12% to 15% seen once. The TCR was taken from a woman younger than 30 with Graves' ophthalmopathy. What was sequenced was blood. The chain employs TRBV18 and TRBJ1-4; maybe TRBD1 (5 bases). The CDR3 is CASSPGQSTNEKLFF. CDR3 nucleotide sequence: TGTGCCAGCTCACCTGGACAATCAACTAATGAAAAACTGTTTTTT.